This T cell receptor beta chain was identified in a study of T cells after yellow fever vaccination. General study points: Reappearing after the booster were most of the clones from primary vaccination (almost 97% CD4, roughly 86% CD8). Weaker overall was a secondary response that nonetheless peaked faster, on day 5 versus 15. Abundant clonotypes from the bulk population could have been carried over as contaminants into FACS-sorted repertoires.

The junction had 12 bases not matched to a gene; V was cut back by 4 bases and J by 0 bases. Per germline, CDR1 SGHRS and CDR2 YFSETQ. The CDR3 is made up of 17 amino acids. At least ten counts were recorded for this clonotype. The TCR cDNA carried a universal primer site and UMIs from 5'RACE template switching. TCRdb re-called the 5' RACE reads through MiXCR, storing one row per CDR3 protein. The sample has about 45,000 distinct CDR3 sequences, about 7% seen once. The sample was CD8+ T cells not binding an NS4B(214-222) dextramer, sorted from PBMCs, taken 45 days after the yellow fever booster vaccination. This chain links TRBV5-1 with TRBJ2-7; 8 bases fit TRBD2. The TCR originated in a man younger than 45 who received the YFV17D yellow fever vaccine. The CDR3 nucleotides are TGCGCCAGCAGCCCTGGTCCTAGCGGGCCCGCCTCCTACGAGCAGTACTTC. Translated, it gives CASSPGPSGPASYEQYF.